This T cell receptor beta chain came from a study of beta chain features in type 1 diabetes. Study-level findings and limits: The naive, central memory and Treg TCRB repertoires of patients appeared to be more similar to one another than those of healthy donors. A possible short-template PCR bias applies equally to patients and controls. TCRB rearrangement may or may not be influenced by HLA type; here this remained unresolved. In every one of the four CD4+ subsets, TCRB CDR3s were moderately but significantly shorter in Type 1 diabetes patients.

This clone came up a few times. Its antigen is not known. From germline, CDR1 is MNHEY and CDR2 SVGAGI. The CDR3 has 14 amino acids. J lost 4 bases, V lost 10 bases, and 8 bases had no gene match. Staining for CD45RO/CCR7/CD25/CD127/CD95/CD27 allowed sorting of CD4+ naive, central memory, regulatory and stem cell-like memory cells. Of the isolated RNA, all was reverse transcribed, and so the sequenced material was expressed TCRB transcripts. Profiling relied on immunoSEQ multiplex PCR, and the TCRdb table lists in-frame clones only, not all of them. The repertoire consists of some 190,000 clones, with less than 9.5% occurring once and the leading ten covering around 0.9%.

J is TRBJ2-7 and V is TRBV6-5; 12 bases fit TRBD2. The sample comprised central memory CD4+ T cells from blood. This clonotype was sampled from a woman in her thirties or forties with type 1 diabetes. CDR3 coding DNA: TGTGCCACCAGACTAGCGGGAGATGTATACGAGCAGTACTTC. The encoded protein is CATRLAGDVYEQYF.